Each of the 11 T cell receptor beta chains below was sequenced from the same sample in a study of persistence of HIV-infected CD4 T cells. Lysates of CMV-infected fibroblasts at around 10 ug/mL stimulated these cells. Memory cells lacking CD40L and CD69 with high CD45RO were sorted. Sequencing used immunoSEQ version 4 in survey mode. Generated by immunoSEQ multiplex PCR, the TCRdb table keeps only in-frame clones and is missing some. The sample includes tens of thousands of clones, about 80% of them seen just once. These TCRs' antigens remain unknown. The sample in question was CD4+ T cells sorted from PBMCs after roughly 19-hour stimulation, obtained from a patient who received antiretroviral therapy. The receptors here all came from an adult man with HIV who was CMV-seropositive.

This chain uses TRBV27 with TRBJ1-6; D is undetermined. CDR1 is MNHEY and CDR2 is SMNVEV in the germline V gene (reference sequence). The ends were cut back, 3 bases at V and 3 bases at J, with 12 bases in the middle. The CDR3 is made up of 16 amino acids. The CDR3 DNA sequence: TGTGCCAGCAGTTTCAAGAGCGGGGTCTATAATTCACCCCTCCACTTT. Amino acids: CASSFKSGVYNSPLHF.

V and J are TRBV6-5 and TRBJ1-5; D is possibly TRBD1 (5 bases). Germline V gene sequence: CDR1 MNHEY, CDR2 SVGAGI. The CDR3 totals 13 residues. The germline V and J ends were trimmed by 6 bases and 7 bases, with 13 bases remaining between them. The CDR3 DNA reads TGTGCCAGCAGACCAAGGGACCCGCAGCCCCAGCATTTT. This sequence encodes CASRPRDPQPQHF.

This CDR3 reads CASSLGVGSSTEAFF. The CDR3 nucleotides read TGTGCCAGCAGCTTAGGGGTAGGGAGTAGCACTGAAGCTTTCTTT. This rearrangement joins TRBV7-6 to TRBJ1-1; no clear D. The length of the CDR3 is 15 residues. The V end was cut by 1 base, the J end by 4 bases, with 13 bases between. The germline CDR1 and CDR2 sequences are SGHVS and FNYEAQ.

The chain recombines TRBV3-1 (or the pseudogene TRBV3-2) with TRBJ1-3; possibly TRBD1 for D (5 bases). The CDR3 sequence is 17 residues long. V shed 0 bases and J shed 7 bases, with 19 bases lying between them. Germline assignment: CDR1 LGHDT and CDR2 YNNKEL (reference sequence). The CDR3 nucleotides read TGTGCCAGCAGCCAAGAACGGGGCAGGGATTGGAGGAACACCATATATTTT. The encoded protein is CASSQERGRDWRNTIYF.

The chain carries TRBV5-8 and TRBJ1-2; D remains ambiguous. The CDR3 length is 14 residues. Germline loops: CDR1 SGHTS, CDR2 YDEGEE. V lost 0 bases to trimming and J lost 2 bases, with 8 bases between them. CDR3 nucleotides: TGTGCCAGCAGCTTGGGGAATGTAAACTATGGCTACACCTTC. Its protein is CASSLGNVNYGYTF.

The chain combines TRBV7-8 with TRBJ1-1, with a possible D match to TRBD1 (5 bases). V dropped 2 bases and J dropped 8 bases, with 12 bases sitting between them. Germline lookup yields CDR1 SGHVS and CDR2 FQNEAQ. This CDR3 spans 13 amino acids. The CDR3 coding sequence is TGTGCCAGCAGCTTACCTGGGACGCCCGAAGCTTTCTTT. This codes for CASSLPGTPEAFF.

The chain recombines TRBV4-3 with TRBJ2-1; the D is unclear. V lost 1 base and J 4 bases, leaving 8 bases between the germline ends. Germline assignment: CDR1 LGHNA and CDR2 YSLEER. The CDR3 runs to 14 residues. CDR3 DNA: TGCGCCAGCAGCCAAGGAGACCATTACAATGAGCAGTTCTTC. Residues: CASSQGDHYNEQFF.

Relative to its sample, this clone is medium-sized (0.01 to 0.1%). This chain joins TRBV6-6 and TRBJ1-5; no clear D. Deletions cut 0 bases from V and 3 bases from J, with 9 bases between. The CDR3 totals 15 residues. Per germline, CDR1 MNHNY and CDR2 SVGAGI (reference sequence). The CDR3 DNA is TGTGCCAGCAGTTACTCGAACCTCCTCAATCAGCCCCAGCATTTT. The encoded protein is CASSYSNLLNQPQHF.

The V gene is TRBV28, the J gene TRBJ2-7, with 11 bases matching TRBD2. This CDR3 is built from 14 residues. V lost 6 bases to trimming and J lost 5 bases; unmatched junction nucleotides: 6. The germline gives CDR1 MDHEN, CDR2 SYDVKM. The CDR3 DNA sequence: TGTGCCAGCAGGTTGACTAGCGGGATCCACGAGCAGTACTTC. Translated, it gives CASRLTSGIHEQYF.

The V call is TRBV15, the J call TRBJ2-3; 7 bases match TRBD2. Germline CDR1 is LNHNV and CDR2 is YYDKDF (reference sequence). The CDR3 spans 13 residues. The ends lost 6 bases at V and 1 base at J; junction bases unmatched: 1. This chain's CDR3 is CATSGGGTDTQYF. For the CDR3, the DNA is TGTGCCACCAGTGGGGGGGGCACAGATACGCAGTATTTT.

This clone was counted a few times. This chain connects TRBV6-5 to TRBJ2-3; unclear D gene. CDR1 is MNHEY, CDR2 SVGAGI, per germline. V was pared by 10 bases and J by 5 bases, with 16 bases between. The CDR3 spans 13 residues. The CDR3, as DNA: TGTGCCACGACCCGTATACAAAGAGATACGCAGTATTTT. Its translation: CATTRIQRDTQYF.